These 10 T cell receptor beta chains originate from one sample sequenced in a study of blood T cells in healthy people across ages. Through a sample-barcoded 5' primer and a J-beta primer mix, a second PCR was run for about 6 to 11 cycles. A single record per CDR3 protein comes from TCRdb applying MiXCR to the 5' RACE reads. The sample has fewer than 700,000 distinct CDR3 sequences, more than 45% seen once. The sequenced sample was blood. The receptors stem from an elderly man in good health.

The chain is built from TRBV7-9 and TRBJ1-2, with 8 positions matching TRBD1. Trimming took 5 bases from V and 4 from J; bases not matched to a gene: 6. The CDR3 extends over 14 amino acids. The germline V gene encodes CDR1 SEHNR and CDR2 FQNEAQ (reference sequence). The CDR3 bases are TGTGCCAGCAGCCGACAGGGGCCTCTCTATGGCTACACCTTC. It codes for CASSRQGPLYGYTF.

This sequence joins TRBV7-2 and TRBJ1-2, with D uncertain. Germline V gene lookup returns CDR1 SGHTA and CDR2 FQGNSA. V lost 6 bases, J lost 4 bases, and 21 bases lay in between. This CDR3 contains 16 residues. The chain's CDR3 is CASSLSRTDSIYGYTF. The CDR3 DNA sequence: TGTGCCAGCAGTCTCAGCCGGACGGATTCGATCTATGGCTACACCTTC.

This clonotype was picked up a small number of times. The DNA for the CDR3 is TGCAGTGCTAGAAGTGGGACAGGGGTCAATGAGCAGTTCTTC. Protein product: CSARSGTGVNEQFF. The chain combines TRBV20-1 with TRBJ2-1; TRBD1 matches 10 bases. V lost 2 bases, J lost 6 bases, and 4 bases stayed unmatched. The CDR3 contains 14 residues. Germline V gene data show CDR1 as DFQATT and CDR2 as SNEGSKA (reference sequence).

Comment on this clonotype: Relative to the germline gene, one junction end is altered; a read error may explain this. The CDR3, as DNA: TGTGCTAGCAGTTTATGGACTAGCGGCGGCACAGATACGCAGTATTTT. Translating it yields CASSLWTSGGTDTQYF. The V and J genes are TRBV27 and TRBJ2-3, with 10 bases matching TRBD2. Germline CDR1 and CDR2: MNHEY and SMNVEV (reference sequence). This CDR3 region has 16 residues.

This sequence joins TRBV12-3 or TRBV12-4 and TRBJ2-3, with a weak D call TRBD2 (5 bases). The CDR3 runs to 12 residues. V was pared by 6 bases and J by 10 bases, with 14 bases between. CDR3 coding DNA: TGTGCCAGCAGACCCAGCGCGGGTGCGCAGTATTTT. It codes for CASRPSAGAQYF.

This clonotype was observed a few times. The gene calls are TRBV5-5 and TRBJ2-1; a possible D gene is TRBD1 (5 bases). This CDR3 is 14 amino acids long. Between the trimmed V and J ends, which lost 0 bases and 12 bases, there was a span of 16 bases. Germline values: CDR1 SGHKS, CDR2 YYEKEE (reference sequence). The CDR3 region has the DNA TGTGCCAGCAGCTTGGTGTCAGGGTACTCGGGGCAGTTCTTC. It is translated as CASSLVSGYSGQFF.

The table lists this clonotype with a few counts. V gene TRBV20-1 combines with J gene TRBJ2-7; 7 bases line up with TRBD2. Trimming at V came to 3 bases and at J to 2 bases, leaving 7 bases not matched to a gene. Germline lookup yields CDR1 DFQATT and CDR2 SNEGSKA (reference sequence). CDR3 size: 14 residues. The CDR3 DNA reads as TGCAGTGCTAGGGGAGGGGCGTTCCCCTACGAGCAGTACTTC. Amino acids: CSARGGAFPYEQYF.

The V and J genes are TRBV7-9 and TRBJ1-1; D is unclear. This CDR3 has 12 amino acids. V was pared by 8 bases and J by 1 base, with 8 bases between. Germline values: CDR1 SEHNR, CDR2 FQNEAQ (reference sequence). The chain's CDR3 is CASRHQNTEAFF. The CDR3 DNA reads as TGTGCCAGCCGTCATCAGAACACTGAAGCTTTCTTT.

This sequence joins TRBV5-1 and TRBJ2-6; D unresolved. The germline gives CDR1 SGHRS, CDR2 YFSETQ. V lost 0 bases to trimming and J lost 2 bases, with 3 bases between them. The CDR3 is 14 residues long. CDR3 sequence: CASSLEAGANVLTF. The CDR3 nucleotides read TGCGCCAGCAGCTTGGAAGCTGGGGCCAACGTCCTGACTTTC.

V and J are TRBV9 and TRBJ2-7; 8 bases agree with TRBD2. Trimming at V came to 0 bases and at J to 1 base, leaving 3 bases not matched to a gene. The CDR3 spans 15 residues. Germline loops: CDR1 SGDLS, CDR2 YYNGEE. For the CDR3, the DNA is TGTGCCAGCAGCGTAGAAGCGGGAGTGTCCTACGAGCAGTACTTC. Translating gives CASSVEAGVSYEQYF.